This TCR beta chain was obtained from a study of blood T cell repertoires in COVID-19. Study-level background: Samples came from the United States, Italy and Spain, spanning acute and convalescent COVID-19. From T cells, B-cell-depleted T cells, or PBMCs came the material, which was cDNA or gDNA.

The authors' processing: By means of reference gene primer amplification, nucleated cell counts were estimated. The data were produced by immunoSEQ multiplex PCR, yet TCRdb's version contains in-frame clones alone and is incomplete. The V and J calls and the clone size are those of that table, but D and trimming were determined from the DNA. The table records under 250,000 clones, 82% of them present only once. Sequences were obtained from peripheral blood. The clonotype comes from a woman aged 80 or older with acute or convalescent COVID-19.

The chain's CDR3 is CASSHRDRTTPLHF. In DNA, the CDR3 is TGTGCCAGCAGCCACAGGGATCGGACGACACCCCTCCACTTT. The gene calls are TRBV11-3 and TRBJ1-6; D may be TRBD1 (6 bases). The CDR3 spans 14 residues. Trimming left V 5 bases short and J 11 bases short, with 16 bases between. Per the germline V gene, CDR1 is SGHNT and CDR2 is YENEEA.